The 7 T cell receptor beta chains in this list originate from one sample, sequenced in a study of T cell changes during pregnancy in multiple sclerosis. Only in-frame clones appear in the TCRdb table, and some are missing; sequencing was by immunoSEQ multiplex PCR. The sample includes roughly 63,000 clones, 90% of them seen just once. The sequencing here drew on peripheral blood, taken in the second trimester of pregnancy. The source of these receptors is a female donor in good health, enrolled as a control in a pregnancy study.

The chain employs TRBV28 and TRBJ2-3; tentative D call: TRBD2 (6 bases). Germline CDR1 reads MDHEN; CDR2 reads SYDVKM. V was shortened by 2 bases and J by 1 base, with 10 bases between the two germline ends. This CDR3 region has 15 residues. This CDR3 reads CASSLGGSGTDTQYF. The CDR3 DNA reads TGTGCCAGCAGTTTAGGGGGGAGCGGCACAGATACGCAGTATTTT.

J is TRBJ2-2 and V is TRBV5-1, with 9 bases matching TRBD1. The CDR3 totals 18 residues. CDR1 and CDR2 from the germline V gene are SGHRS and YFSETQ. V trimming: 5 bases; J trimming: 8 bases; junction bases outside the gene matches: 19. CDR3 protein: CASRAGTGNSWAMGELFF. CDR3 DNA: TGCGCCAGCAGGGCCGGGACAGGGAACTCGTGGGCTATGGGGGAGCTGTTTTTT.

This chain joins TRBV7-9 and TRBJ2-1; 12 bases map to TRBD1. Looked up from germline, CDR1 is SEHNR and CDR2 is FQNEAQ (reference sequence). Trimming took 5 bases from V and 4 from J; bases not matched to a gene: 9. The CDR3 has 17 residues. The CDR3 sequence: CASSKGQGAAGYNEQFF. In DNA form, the CDR3 reads TGTGCCAGCAGCAAGGGACAGGGGGCAGCGGGTTACAATGAGCAGTTCTTC.

The CDR3 here is CSVVVRVSTEAFF. DNA for the CDR3: TGCAGCGTTGTTGTCAGGGTATCCACTGAAGCTTTCTTT. The gene calls are TRBV29-1 and TRBJ1-1; possible D gene TRBD1, 5 bases. V lost 4 bases to trimming and J lost 4 bases, with 13 bases between them. The germline V gene encodes CDR1 SQVTM and CDR2 ANQGSEA. This CDR3 contains 13 residues.

The rearrangement links TRBV7-2 to TRBJ2-2; TRBD1 aligns across 8 bases. Germline V gene lookup returns CDR1 SGHTA and CDR2 FQGNSA. With V trimmed by 6 bases and J by 1 base, 7 bases remained unmatched. The CDR3 totals 16 residues. The CDR3 spells CASRNTGTGNTGELFF. The CDR3, as DNA: TGTGCCAGCAGAAATACCGGGACAGGGAACACCGGGGAGCTGTTTTTT.

The V call is TRBV6-5, the J call TRBJ2-7; 12 positions agree with TRBD2. CDR3 length: 13 amino acids. J lost 7 bases, V lost 7 bases, and 5 bases had no gene match. The germline gives CDR1 MNHEY, CDR2 SVGAGI. For the CDR3, the DNA is TGTGCCAGCACTAGCGGGAGGGCCTGGGAGCAGTACTTC. Protein product: CASTSGRAWEQYF.

This clone occurred a few times. This chain joins TRBV9 and TRBJ1-1; 8 bases align to TRBD1. CDR3 length: 15 amino acids. J lost 3 bases, V lost 4 bases, and 8 bases had no gene match. The germline CDR1 and CDR2 sequences are SGDLS and YYNGEE. CDR3 in amino acids: CASSSTGVLYTEAFF. In nucleotides, the CDR3 is TGTGCCAGCAGCTCGACAGGGGTACTCTACACTGAAGCTTTCTTT.